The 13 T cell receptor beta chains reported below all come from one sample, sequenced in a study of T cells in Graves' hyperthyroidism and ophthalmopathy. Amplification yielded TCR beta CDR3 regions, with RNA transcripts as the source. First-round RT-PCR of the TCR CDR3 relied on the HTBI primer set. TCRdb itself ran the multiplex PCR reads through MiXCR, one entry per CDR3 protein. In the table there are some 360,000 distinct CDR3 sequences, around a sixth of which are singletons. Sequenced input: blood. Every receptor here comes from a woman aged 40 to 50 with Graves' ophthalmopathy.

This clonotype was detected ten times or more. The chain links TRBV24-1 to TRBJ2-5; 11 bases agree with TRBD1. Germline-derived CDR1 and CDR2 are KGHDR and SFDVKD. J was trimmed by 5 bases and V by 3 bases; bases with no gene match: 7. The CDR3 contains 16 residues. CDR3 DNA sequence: TGTGCCACCAGTGATGGGGACAGGGGGTTCCAGGAGACCCAGTACTTC. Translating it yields CATSDGDRGFQETQYF.

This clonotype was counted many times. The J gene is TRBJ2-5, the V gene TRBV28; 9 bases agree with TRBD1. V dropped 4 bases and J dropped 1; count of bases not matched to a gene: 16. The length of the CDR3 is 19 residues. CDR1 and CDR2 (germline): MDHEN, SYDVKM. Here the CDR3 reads CASSSRDRVLGGIQETQYF. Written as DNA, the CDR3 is TGTGCCAGCAGTTCCCGGGACAGGGTCCTTGGGGGTATCCAAGAGACCCAGTACTTC.

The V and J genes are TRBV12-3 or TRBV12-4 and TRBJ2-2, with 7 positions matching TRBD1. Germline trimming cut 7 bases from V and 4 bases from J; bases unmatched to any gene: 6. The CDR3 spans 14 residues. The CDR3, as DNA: TGTGCCAGCACCGAGACAGGGCCCACCGGGGAGCTGTTTTTT. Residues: CASTETGPTGELFF.

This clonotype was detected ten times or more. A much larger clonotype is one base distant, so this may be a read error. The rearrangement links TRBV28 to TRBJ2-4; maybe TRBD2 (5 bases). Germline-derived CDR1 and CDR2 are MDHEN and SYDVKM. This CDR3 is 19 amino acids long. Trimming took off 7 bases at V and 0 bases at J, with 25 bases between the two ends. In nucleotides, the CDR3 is TGTGCCAGCACCACAGCGGAGTCCGATACGGTGCTAGCCAAAAACATTCAGTACTTC. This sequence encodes CASTTAESDTVLAKNIQYF.

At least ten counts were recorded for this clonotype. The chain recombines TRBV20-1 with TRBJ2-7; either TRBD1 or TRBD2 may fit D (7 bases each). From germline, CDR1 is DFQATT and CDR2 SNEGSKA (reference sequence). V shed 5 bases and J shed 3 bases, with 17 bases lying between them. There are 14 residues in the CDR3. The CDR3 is CSAAPPGGDYEQYF. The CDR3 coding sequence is TGCAGTGCTGCGCCTCCAGGGGGGGACTACGAGCAGTACTTC.

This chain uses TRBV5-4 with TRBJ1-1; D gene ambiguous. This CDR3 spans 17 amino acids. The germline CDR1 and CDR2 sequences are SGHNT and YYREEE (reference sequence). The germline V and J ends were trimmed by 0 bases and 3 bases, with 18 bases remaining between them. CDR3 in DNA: TGTGCCAGCAGCTTGGTAATACGAAAAGGGATGGACACTGAAGCTTTCTTT. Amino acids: CASSLVIRKGMDTEAFF.

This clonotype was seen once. As DNA, the CDR3 is TGTGCCAGCAGCCAAACGACGGGGGGATCCGCGAGGACCCAGTACTTC. It codes for CASSQTTGGSARTQYF. This chain uses TRBV11-2 with TRBJ2-5; 7 positions agree with TRBD2. The CDR3 sequence is 16 residues long. Germline loops: CDR1 SGHAT, CDR2 FQNNGV. After removal of 5 bases from V and 7 bases from J, the junction contained 16 bases not matched to a gene.

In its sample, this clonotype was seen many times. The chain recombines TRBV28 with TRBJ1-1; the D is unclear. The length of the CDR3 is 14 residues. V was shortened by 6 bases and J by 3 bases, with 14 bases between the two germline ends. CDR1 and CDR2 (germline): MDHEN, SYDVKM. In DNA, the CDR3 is TGTGCCAGCAGAATGGGCCCACCCTACACTGAAGCTTTCTTT. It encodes CASRMGPPYTEAFF.

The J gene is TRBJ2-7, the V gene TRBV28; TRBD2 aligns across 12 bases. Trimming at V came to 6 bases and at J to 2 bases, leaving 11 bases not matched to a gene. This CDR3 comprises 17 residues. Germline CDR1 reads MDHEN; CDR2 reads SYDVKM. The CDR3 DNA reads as TGTGCCAGCAGGTCGGTGTGGCTAGCGGGAGGGCCCTACGAGCAGTACTTC. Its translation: CASRSVWLAGGPYEQYF.

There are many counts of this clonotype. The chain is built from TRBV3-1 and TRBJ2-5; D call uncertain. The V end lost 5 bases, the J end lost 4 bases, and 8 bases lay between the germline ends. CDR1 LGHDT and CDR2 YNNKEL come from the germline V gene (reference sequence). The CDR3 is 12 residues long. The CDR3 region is CASSSYTETQYF. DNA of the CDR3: TGTGCCAGCAGCTCTTACACAGAGACCCAGTACTTC.

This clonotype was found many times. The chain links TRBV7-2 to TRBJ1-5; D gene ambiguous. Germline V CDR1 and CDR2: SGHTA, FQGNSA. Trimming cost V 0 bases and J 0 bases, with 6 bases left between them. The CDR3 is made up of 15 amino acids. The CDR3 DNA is TGTGCCAGCAGCTTAGCAGGCCCTAGCAATCAGCCCCAGCATTTT. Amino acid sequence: CASSLAGPSNQPQHF.

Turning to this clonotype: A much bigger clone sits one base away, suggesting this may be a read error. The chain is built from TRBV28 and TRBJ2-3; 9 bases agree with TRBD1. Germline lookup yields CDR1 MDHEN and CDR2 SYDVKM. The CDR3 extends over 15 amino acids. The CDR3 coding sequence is TGTGCCATCAGTCCCCGGGACAGGGACACAGATACGCAGTATTTT. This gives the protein CAISPRDRDTDTQYF.

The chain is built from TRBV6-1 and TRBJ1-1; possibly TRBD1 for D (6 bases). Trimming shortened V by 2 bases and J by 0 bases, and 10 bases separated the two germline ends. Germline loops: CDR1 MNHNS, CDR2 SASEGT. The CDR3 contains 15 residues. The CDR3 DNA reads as TGTGCCAGCAGTGAAAGGACAGCGATGAACACTGAAGCTTTCTTT. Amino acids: CASSERTAMNTEAFF.